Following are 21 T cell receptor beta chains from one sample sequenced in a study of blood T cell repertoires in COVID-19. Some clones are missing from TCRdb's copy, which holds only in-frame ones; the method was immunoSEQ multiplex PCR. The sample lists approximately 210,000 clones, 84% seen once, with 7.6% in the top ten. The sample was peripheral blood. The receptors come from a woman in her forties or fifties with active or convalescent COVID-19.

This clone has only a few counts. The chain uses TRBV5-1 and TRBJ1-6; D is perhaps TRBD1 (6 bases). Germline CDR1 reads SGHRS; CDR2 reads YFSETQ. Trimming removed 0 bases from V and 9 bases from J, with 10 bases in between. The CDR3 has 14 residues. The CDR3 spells CASSLGGGGSPLHF. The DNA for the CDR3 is TGCGCCAGCAGCTTGGGAGGGGGTGGTTCACCCCTCCACTTT.

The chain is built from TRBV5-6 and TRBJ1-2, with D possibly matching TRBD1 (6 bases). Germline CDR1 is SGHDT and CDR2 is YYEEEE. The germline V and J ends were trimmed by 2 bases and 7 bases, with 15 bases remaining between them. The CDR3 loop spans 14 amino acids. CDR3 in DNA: TGTGCCAGCAGCTTTATGGACAGCTTAGCTGGCTACACCTTC. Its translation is CASSFMDSLAGYTF.

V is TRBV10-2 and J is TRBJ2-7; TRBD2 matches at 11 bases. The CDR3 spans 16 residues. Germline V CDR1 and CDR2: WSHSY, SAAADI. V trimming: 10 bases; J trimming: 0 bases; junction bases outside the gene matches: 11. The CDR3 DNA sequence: TGCGCCACCCGACTAGCGGGAAGGAGCAGCTCCTACGAGCAGTACTTC. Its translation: CATRLAGRSSSYEQYF.

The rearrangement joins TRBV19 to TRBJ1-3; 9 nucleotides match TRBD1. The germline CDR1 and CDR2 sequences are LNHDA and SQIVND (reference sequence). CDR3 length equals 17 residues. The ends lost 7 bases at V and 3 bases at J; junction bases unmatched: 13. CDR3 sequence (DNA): TGTGCCAGTACCCGACAGGGGGTGAAGCTAGATGGAAACACCATATATTTT. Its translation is CASTRQGVKLDGNTIYF.

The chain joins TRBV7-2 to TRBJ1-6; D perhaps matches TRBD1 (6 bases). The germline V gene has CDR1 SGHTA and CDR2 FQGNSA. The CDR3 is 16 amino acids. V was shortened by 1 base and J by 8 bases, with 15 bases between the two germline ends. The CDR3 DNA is TGTGCCAGCAGCTTAGGGCCTGGCAGGGGTTATTCACCCCTCCACTTT. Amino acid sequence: CASSLGPGRGYSPLHF.

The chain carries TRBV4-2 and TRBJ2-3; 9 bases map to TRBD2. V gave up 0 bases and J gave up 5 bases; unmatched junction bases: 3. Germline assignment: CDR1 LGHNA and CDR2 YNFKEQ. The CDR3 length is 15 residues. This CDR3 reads CASSQDAGGIDTQYF. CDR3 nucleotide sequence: TGTGCCAGCAGCCAAGATGCGGGGGGGATAGATACGCAGTATTTT.

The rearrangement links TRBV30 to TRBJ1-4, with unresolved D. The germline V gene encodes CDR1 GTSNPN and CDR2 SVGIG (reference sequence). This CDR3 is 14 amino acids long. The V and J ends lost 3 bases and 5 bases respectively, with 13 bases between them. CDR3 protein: CAWSYWERNEKLFF. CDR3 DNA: TGTGCCTGGAGCTATTGGGAGAGGAATGAAAAACTGTTTTTT.

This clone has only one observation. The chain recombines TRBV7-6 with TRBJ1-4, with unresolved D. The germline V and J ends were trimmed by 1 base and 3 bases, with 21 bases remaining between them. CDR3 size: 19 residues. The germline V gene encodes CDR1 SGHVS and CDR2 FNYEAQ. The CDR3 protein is CASSLDPPQPYASNEKLFF. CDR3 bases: TGTGCCAGCAGCTTAGATCCCCCACAGCCTTACGCCTCTAATGAAAAACTGTTTTTT.

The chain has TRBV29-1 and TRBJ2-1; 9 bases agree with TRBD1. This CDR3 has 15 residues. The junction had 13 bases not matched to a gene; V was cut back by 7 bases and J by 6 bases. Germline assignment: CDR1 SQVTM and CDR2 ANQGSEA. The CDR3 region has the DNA TGCAGCGGCTGCCGGGACAGGGTAAAAGCCAATGAGCAGTTCTTC. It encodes CSGCRDRVKANEQFF.

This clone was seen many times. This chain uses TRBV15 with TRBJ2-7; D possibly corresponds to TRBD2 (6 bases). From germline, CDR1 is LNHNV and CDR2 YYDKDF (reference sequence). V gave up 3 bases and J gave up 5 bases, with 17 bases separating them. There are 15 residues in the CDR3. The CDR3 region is CATSSSRGGIDEQYF. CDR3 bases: TGTGCCACCAGCAGTAGCCGGGGAGGTATAGACGAGCAGTACTTC.

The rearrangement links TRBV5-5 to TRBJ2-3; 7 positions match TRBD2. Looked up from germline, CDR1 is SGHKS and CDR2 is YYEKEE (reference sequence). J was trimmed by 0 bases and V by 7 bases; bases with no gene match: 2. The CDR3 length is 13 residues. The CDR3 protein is CASGGDSTDTQYF. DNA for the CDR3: TGTGCCAGCGGGGGGGATAGCACAGATACGCAGTATTTT.

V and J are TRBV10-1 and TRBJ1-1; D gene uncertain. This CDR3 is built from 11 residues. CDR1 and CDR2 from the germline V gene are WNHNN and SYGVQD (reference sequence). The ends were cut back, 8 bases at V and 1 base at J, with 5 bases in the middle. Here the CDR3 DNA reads TGCGCCAGCGCGGGGAACACTGAAGCTTTCTTT. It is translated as CASAGNTEAFF.

This CDR3 is CASGGPNTEAFF. As DNA, the CDR3 is TGCGCCAGTGGAGGACCGAACACTGAAGCTTTCTTT. The chain has TRBV4-1 and TRBJ1-1; D uncertain. The CDR3 is 12 residues long. V was pared by 9 bases and J by 1 base, with 9 bases between. Germline lookup yields CDR1 MGHRA and CDR2 YSYEKL.

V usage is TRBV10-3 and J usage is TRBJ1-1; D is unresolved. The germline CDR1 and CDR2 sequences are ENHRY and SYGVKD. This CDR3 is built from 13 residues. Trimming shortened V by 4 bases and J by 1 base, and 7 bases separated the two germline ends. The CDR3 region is CAISGQSNTEAFF. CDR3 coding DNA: TGTGCCATCAGTGGCCAGTCGAACACTGAAGCTTTCTTT.

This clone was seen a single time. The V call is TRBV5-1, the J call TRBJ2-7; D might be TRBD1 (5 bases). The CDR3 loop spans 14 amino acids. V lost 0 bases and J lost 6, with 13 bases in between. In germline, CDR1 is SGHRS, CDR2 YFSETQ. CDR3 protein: CASSLGSQGVEQYF. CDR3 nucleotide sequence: TGCGCCAGCAGCTTGGGTTCGCAGGGTGTCGAGCAGTACTTC.

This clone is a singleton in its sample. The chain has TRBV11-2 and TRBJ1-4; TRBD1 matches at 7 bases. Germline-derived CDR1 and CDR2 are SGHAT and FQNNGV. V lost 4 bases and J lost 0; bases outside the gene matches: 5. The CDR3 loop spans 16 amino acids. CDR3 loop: CASSSRQGATNEKLFF. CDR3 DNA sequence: TGTGCCAGCAGCTCCAGACAGGGTGCAACTAATGAAAAACTGTTTTTT.

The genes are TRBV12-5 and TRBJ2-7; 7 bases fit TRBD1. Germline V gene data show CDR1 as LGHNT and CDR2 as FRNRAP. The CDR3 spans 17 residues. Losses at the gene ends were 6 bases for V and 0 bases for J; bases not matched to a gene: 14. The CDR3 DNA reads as TGTGCTAGTGGAAACGCTCCGGGACAGCAGAGCTCCTACGAGCAGTACTTC. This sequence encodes CASGNAPGQQSSYEQYF.

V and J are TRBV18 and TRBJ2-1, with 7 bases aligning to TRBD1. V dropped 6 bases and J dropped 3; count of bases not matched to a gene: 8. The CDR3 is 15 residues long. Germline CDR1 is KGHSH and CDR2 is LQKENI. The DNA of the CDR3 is TGTGCCAGCTCCCGGGGACAGACCCTCTACAATGAGCAGTTCTTC. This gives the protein CASSRGQTLYNEQFF.

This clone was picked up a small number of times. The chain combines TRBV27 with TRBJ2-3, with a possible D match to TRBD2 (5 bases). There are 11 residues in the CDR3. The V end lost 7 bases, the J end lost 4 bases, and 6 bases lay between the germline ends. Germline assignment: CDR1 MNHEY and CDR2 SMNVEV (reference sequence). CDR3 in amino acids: CASTRADTQYF. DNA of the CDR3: TGTGCCAGCACGCGGGCAGATACGCAGTATTTT.

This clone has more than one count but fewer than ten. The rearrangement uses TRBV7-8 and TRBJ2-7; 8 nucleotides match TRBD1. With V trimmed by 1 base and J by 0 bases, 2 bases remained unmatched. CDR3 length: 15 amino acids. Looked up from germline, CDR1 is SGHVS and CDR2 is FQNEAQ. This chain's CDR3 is CASSLGQGPSYEQYV. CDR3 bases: TGTGCCAGCAGCTTAGGACAGGGGCCCTCCTACGAGCAGTACGTC.

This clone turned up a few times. The CDR3 DNA follows: TGCGCCAGCAGCTTATCTGGGGGCGCGGGCACTGAAGCTTTCTTT. It codes for CASSLSGGAGTEAFF. V and J are TRBV5-1 and TRBJ1-1; D might be TRBD1 (6 bases). In germline, CDR1 is SGHRS, CDR2 YFSETQ. Trimming took off 2 bases at V and 4 bases at J, with 15 bases between the two ends. The CDR3 spans 15 residues.